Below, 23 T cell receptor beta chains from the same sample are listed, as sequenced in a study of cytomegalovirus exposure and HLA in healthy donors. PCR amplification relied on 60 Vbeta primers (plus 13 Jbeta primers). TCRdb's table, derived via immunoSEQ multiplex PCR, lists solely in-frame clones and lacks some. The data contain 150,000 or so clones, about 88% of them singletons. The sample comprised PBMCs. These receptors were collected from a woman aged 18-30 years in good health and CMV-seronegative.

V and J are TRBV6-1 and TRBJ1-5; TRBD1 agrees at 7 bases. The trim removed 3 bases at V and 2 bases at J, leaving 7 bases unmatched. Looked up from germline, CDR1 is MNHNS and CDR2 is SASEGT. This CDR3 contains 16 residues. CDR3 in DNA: TGTGCCAGCAGTGAGGCAGGGGGGATCGGCAATCAGCCCCAGCATTTT. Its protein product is CASSEAGGIGNQPQHF.

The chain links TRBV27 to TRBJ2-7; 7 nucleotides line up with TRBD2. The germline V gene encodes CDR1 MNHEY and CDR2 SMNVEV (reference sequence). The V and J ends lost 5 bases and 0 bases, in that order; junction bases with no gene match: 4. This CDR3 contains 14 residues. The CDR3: CASSPRESSYEQYF. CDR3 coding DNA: TGTGCCAGCAGTCCGCGGGAGAGCTCCTACGAGCAGTACTTC.

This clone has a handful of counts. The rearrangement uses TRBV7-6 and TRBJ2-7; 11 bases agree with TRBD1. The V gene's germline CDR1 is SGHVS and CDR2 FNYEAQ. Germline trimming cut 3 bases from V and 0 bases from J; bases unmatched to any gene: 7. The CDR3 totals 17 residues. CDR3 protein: CASSLGTGGRSSYEQYF. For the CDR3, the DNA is TGTGCCAGCAGCTTGGGGACAGGGGGTCGTAGCTCCTACGAGCAGTACTTC.

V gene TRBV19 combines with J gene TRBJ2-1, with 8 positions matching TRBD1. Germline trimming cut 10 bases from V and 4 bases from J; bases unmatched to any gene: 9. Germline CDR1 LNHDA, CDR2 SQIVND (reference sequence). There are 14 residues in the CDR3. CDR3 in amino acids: CATRGDRLYNEQFF. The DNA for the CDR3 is TGTGCCACCAGGGGGGACAGGTTATACAATGAGCAGTTCTTC.

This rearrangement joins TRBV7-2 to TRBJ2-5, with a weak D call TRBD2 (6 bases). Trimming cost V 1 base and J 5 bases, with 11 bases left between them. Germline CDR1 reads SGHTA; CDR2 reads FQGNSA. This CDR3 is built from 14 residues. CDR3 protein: CASSLGRGRETQYF. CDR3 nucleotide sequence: TGTGCCAGCAGCTTAGGGAGGGGCAGGGAGACCCAGTACTTC. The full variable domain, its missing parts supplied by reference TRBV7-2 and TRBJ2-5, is GAGVSQSPSNKVTEKGKDVELRCDPISGHTALYWYRQSLGQGLEFLIYFQGNSAPDKSGLPSDRFSAERTGGSVSTLTIQRTQQEDSAVYLCASSLGRGRETQYFGPGTRLLVL.

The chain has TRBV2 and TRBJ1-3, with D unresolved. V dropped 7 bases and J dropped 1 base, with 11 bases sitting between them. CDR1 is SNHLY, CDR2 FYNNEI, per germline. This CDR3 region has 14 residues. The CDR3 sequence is CASTSPSSGNTIYF. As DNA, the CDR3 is TGTGCCAGCACATCACCGAGTTCTGGAAACACCATATATTTT.

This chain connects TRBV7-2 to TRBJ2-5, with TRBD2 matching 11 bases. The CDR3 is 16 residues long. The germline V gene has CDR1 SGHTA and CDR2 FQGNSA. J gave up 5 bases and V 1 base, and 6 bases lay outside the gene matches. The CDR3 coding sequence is TGTGCCAGCAGCTTAGGGGACAGACTAGCGGGGGAGACCCAGTACTTC. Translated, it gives CASSLGDRLAGETQYF.

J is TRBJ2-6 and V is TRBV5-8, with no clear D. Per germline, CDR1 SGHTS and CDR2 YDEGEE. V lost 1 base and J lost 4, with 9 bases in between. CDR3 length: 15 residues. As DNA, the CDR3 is TGTGCCAGCAGCTTGTTGGTGGCCGGGGCCAACGTCCTGACTTTC. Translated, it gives CASSLLVAGANVLTF.

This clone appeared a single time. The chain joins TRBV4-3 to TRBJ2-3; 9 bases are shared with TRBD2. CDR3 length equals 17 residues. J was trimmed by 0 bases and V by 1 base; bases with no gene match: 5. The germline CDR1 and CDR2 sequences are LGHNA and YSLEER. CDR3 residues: CASSQGRGGISTDTQYF. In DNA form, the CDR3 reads TGCGCCAGCAGCCAAGGGCGGGGGGGTATTAGCACAGATACGCAGTATTTT.

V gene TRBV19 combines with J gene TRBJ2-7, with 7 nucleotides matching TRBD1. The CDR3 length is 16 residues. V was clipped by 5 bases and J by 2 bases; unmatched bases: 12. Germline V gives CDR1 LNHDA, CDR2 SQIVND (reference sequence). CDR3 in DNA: TGTGCCAGTAGTCCACCGACAGGGCGGATCCCCTACGAGCAGTACTTC. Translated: CASSPPTGRIPYEQYF.

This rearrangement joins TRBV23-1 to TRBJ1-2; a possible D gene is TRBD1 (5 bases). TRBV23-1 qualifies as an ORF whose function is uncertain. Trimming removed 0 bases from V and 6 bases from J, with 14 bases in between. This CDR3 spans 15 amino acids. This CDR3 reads CASSQSMGGTHGYTF. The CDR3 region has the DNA TGCGCCAGCAGTCAATCGATGGGTGGGACTCATGGCTACACCTTC.

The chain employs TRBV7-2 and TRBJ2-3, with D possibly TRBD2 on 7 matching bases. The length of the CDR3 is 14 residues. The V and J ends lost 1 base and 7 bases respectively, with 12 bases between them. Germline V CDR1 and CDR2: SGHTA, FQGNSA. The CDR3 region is CASSLGGGGNTQYF. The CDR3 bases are TGTGCCAGCAGCTTAGGCGGGGGCGGTAATACGCAGTATTTT.

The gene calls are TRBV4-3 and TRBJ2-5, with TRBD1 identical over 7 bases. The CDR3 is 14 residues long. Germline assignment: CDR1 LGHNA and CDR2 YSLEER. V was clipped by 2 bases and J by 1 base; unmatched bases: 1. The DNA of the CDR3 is TGCGCCAGCAGCCAAAGACAGGGCCAAGAGACCCAGTACTTC. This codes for CASSQRQGQETQYF.

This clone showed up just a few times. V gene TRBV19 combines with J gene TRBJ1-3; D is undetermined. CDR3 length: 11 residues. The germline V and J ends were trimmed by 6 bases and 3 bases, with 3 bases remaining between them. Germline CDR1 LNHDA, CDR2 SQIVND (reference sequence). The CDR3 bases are TGTGCCAGTAGGTATGGAAACACCATATATTTT. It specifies CASRYGNTIYF.

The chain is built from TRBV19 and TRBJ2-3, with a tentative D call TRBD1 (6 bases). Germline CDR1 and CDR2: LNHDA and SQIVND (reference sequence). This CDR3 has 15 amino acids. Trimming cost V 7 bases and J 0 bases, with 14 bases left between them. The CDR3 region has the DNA TGTGCCAGTAAATCATGGGACACCAGCACAGATACGCAGTATTTT. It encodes CASKSWDTSTDTQYF.

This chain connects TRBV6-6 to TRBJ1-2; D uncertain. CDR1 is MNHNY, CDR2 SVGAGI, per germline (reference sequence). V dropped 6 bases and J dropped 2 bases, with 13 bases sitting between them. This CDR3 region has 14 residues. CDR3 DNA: TGTGCCAGCAGCCCAGCGGCGACGAACTATGGCTACACCTTC. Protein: CASSPAATNYGYTF.

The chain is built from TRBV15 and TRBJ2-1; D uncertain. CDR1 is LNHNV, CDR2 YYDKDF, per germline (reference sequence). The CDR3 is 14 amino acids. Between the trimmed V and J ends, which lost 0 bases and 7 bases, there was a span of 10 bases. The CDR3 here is CATSRDRRNNEQFF. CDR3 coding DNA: TGTGCCACCAGCAGAGATCGGCGGAATAATGAGCAGTTCTTC.

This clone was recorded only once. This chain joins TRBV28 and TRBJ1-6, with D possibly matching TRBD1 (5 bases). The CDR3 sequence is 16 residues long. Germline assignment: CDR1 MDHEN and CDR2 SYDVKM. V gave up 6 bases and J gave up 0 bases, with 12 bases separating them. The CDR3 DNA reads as TGTGCCAGCAGGGCCGGGGGGAGCTCCTATAATTCACCCCTCCACTTT. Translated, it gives CASRAGGSSYNSPLHF.

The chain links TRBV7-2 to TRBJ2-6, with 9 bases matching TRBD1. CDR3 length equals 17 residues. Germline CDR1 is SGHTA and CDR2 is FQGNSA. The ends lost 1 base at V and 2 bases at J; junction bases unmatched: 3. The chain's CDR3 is CASSLDRGLTGANVLTF. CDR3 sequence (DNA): TGTGCCAGCAGCTTAGACAGGGGGCTAACTGGGGCCAACGTCCTGACTTTC.

In DNA, the CDR3 is TGTGCCAGCTCGCAGGGGGATACGCAGTATTTT. Encoded protein: CASSQGDTQYF. The chain is built from TRBV28 and TRBJ2-3, with D perhaps matching TRBD1 (6 bases). In germline, CDR1 is MDHEN, CDR2 SYDVKM. CDR3 length: 11 amino acids. The V end lost 8 bases, the J end lost 6 bases, and 9 bases lay between the germline ends.

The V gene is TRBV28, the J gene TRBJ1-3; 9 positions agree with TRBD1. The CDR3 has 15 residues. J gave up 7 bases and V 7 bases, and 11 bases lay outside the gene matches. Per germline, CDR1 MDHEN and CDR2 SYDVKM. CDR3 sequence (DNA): TGTGCCAGCATTACCCCCGGGACAGGGTTGAACACCATATATTTT. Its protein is CASITPGTGLNTIYF.

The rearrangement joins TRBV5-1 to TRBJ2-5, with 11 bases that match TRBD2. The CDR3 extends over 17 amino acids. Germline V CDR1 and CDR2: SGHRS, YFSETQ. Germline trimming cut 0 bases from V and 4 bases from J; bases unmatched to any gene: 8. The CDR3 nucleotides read TGCGCCAGCAGCTTGGGGGGGACTAGCGGAAGCAGAGAGACCCAGTACTTC. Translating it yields CASSLGGTSGSRETQYF.

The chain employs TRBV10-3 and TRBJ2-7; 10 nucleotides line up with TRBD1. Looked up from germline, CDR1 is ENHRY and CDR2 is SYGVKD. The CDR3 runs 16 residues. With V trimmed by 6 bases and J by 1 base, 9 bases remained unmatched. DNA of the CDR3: TGTGCCATCAGAGGACTTGGGGGACAGGGGTCCTACGAGCAGTACTTC. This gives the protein CAIRGLGGQGSYEQYF.